This T cell receptor (beta chain) emerged from a study of T cells in Graves' hyperthyroidism and ophthalmopathy. Study-level results: A model of 13 V-J features distinguished ophthalmopathy from stable hyperthyroidism. Most thyroid clonotypes that were expanded above 0.001 also turned up in blood.

Amplified TCR beta CDR3 regions derived from RNA transcripts. The TCR CDR3 first-round RT-PCR relied on the HTBI primer set. TCRdb reanalysed the multiplex PCR reads using MiXCR and keeps one entry per CDR3 protein. This table holds about 560,000 distinct CDR3 sequences, roughly a sixth found once. Orbital computed tomography and thyroid ultrasound, together with serum TRAb and thyroxine and clinical symptoms, were used for diagnoses. This clonotype occurred many times. The antigen is unknown. The specimen was blood. The TCR sequence derives from a woman aged 18-29 years with Graves' hyperthyroidism.

For the CDR3, the DNA is TGCAGTGCTACACAGGGGACCGGCACAGATACGCAGTATTTT. Translation gives CSATQGTGTDTQYF. The rearrangement links TRBV20-1 to TRBJ2-3; 7 bases align to TRBD1. CDR1 and CDR2 from the germline V gene are DFQATT and SNEGSKA (reference sequence). This CDR3 contains 14 residues. The V gene end was trimmed by 4 bases and the J gene end by 1 base; junction bases not matched to a gene: 5.